The clone carrying this T cell receptor beta chain was recorded many times. The record originates from a study of T-cell reconstitution after alpha-beta-depleted transplantation in children. For TCRbeta, the library was prepared with unique molecular identifiers. TCRdb re-derived calls from the PCR reads in MiXCR, one entry per CDR3 protein. The sample includes about 72,000 distinct CDR3 sequences, 6% to 8.5% seen only once; the top ten take around 2.4%. V was clipped by 1 base and J by 7 bases; unmatched bases: 4. The CDR3 runs to 14 residues. Germline values: CDR1 LGHDT, CDR2 YNNKEL (reference sequence).

The receptor's source is a human donor who donated a stem cell graft to a child with acute lymphoblastic leukemia. The rearrangement links TRBV3-1 to TRBJ1-1; 9 nucleotides match TRBD1. Sample: PBMCs from the stem cell graft donor, taken from the stem cell graft. The CDR3 DNA reads as TGTGCCAGCAGCCAAGTTGGACAGGGGTTTGAAGCTTTCTTT. Translation: CASSQVGQGFEAFF.